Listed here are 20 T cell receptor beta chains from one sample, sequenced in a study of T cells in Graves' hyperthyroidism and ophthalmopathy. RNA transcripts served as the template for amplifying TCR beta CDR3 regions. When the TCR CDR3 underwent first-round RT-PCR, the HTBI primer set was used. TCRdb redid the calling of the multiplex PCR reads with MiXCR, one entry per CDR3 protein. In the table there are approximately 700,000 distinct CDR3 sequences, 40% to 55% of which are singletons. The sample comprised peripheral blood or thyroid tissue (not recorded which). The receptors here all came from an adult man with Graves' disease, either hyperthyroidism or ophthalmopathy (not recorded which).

The DNA for the CDR3 is TGTGCCATCAGTCAGGACAGGCCTGAGCAGTTCTTC. Translating it yields CAISQDRPEQFF. The chain links TRBV10-3 to TRBJ2-1; 7 nucleotides align to TRBD1. The trim removed 5 bases at V and 9 bases at J, leaving 4 bases unmatched. Germline V CDR1 and CDR2: ENHRY, SYGVKD. CDR3 size: 12 residues.

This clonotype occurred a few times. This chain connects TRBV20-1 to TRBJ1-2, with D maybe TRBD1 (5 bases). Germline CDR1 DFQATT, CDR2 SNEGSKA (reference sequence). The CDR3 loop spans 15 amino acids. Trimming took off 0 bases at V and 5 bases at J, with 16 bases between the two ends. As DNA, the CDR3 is TGCAGTGCTAGAGATTTGGGCGCGGGGGGGTATGGCTACACCTTC. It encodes CSARDLGAGGYGYTF.

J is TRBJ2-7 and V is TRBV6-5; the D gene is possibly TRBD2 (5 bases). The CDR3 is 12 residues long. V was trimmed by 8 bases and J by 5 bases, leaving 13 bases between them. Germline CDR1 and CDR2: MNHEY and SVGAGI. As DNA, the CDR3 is TGTGCCAGCCACGGGATTCTGAACGAGCAGTACTTC. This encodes CASHGILNEQYF.

The CDR3 nucleotides are TGCAGCGTTAAAGTGGGTATAGAGACCCAGTACTTC. It codes for CSVKVGIETQYF. The V gene is TRBV29-1, the J gene TRBJ2-5; D ambiguous. The germline CDR1 and CDR2 sequences are SQVTM and ANQGSEA. CDR3 length equals 12 residues. Trimming removed 5 bases from V and 4 bases from J, with 11 bases in between.

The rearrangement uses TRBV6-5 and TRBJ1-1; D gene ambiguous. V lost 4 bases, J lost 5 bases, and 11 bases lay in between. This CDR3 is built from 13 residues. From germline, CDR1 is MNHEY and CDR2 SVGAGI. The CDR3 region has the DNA TGTGCCAGCAGTTCAGGCAGGCTAACTGAAGCTTTCTTT. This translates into CASSSGRLTEAFF.

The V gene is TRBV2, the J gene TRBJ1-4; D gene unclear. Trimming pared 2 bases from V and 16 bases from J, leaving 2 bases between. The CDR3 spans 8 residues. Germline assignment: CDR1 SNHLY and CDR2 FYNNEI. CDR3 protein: CASSERFF. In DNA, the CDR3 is TGTGCCAGCAGTGAAAGGTTTTTT.

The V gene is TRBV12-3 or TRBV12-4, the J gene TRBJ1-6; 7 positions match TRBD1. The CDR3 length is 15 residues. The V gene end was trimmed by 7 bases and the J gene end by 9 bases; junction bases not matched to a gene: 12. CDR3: CASTPVRGQGSPLHF. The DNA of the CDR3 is TGTGCCAGCACCCCGGTGAGGGGGCAAGGTTCACCCCTCCACTTT.

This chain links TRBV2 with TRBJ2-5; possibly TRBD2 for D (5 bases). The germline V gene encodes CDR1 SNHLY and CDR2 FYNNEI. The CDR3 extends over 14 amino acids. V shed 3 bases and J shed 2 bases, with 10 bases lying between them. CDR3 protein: CASSDGGEQETQYF. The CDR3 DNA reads TGTGCCAGCAGTGACGGTGGGGAGCAAGAGACCCAGTACTTC.

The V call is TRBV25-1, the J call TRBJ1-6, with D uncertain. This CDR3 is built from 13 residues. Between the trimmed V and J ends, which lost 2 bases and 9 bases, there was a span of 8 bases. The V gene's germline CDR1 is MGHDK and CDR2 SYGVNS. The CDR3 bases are TGTGCCAGCAGTGAAGTGGCGGGTTCACCCCTCCACTTT. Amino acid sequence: CASSEVAGSPLHF.

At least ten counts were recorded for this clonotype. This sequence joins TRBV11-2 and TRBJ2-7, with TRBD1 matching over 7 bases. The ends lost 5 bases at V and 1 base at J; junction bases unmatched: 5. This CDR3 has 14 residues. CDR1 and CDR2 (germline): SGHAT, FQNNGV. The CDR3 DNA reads TGTGCCAGCAGCCTTCGACAGGGATCCTACGAGCAGTACTTC. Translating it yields CASSLRQGSYEQYF.

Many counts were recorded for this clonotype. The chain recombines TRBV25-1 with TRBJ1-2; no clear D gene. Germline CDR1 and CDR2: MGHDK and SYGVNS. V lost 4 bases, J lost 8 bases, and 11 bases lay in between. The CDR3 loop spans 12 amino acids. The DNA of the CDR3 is TGTGCCAGCAGTGGGAACCCAGCCGGCTACACCTTC. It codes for CASSGNPAGYTF.

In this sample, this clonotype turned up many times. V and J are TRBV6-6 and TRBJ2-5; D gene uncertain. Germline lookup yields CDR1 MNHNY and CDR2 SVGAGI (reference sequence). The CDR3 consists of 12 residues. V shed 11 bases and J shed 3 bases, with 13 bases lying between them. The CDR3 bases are TGTGCCGACGCCCAGGTTGAAGAGACCCAGTACTTC. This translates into CADAQVEETQYF.

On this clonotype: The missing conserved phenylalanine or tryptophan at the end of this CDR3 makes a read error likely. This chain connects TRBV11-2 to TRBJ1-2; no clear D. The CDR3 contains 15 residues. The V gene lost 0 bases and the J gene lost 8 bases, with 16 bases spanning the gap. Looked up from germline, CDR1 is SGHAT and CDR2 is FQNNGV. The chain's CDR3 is CASSLEASPVFGYTL. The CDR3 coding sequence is TGTGCCAGCAGCTTAGAGGCCAGCCCCGTTTTCGGCTACACCCTC.

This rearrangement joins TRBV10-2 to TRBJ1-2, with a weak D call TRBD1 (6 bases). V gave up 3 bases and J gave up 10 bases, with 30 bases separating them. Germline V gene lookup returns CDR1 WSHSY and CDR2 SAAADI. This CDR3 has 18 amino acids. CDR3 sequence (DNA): TGCGCCAGCAGTGAAATCCTCGTGAGACGGGACAAATGGTCGGACTACACCTTC. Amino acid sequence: CASSEILVRRDKWSDYTF.

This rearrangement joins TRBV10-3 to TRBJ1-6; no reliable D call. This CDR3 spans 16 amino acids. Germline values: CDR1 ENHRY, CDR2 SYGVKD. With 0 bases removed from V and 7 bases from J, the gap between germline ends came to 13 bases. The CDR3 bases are TGTGCCATCAGTGAGTCGGTGACGGGAGGCAATTCACCCCTCCACTTT. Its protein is CAISESVTGGNSPLHF.

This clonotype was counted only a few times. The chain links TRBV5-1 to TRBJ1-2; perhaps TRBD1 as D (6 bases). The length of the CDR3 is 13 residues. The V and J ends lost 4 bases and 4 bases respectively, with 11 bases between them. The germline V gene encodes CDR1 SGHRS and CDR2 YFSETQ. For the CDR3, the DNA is TGCGCCAGCAGCAAGGGACAAGTCTATGGCTACACCTTC. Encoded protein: CASSKGQVYGYTF.

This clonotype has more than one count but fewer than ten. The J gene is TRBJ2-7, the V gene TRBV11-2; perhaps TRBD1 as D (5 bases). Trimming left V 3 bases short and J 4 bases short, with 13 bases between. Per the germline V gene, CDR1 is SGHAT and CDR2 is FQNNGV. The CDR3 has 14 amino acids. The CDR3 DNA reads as TGTGCCAGCAGCTTGGAAGGGGTCCTTTACGAGCAGTACTTC. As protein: CASSLEGVLYEQYF. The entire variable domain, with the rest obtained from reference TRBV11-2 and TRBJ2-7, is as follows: EAGVAQSPRYKIIEKRQSVAFWCNPISGHATLYWYQQILGQGPKLLIQFQNNGVVDDSQLPKDRFSAERLKGVDSTLKIQPAKLEDSAVYLCASSLEGVLYEQYFGPGTRLTVT.

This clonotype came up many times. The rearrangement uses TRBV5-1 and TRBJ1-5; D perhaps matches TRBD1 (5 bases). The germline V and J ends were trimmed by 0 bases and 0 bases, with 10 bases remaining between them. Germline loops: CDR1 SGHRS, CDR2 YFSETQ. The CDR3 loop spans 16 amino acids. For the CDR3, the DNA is TGCGCCAGCAGCTTGGGATCGGGGGGTAGCAATCAGCCCCAGCATTTT. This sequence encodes CASSLGSGGSNQPQHF. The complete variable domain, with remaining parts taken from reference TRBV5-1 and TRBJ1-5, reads KAGVTQTPRYLIKTRGQQVTLSCSPISGHRSVSWYQQTPGQGLQFLFEYFSETQRNKGNFPGRFSGRQFSNSRSEMNVSTLELGDSALYLCASSLGSGGSNQPQHFGDGTRLSIL.

The CDR3 sequence: CASRGQENTEAFF. As DNA, the CDR3 is TGTGCCAGCAGAGGACAGGAAAACACTGAAGCTTTCTTT. V is TRBV12-3 or TRBV12-4 and J is TRBJ1-1, with 7 bases that match TRBD1. V trimming: 6 bases; J trimming: 2 bases; junction bases outside the gene matches: 3. The CDR3 contains 13 residues.

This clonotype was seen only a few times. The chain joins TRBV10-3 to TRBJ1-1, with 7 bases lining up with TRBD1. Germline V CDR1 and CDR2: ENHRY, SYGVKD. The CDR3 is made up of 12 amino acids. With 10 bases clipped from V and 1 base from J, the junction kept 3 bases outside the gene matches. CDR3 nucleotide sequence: TGTGCCAGCCACAGGGGGAACACTGAAGCTTTCTTT. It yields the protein CASHRGNTEAFF.